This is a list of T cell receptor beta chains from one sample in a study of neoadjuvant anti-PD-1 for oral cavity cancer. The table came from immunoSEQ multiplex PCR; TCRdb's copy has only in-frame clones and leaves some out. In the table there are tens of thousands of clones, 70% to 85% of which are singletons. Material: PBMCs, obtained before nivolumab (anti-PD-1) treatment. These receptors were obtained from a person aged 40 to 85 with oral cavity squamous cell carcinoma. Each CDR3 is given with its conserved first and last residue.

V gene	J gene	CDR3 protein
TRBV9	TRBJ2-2	CASSVAPLSGELFF
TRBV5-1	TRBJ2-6	CASSLFVTANSGANVLTF
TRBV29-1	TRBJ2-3	CSARRGLTNTDTQYF
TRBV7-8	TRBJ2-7	CASSLVRLAGGLSYEQYF
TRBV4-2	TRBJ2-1	CASSQTSGAGNEQFF
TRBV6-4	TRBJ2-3	CASSENPGTDTQYF
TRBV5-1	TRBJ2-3	CASFRAFGTDTQYF
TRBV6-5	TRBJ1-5	CASRNSPEGGQPQHF
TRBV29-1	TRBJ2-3	CSVTSGGALDTQYF
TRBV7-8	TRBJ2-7	CASSLRDSPYEQYF
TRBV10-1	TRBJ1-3	CASSQRSGNTIYF
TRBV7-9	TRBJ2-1	CASSLPSSGRSYNEQFF
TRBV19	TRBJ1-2	CASSTQGAFNYGYTF
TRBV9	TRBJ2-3	CASSVDGSLATQYF
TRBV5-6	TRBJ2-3	CASSSGRGPLTDTQYF
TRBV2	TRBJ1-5	CASSEPRGLRMF
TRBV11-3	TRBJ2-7	CASSLTAAGASGEQYF
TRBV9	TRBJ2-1	CASSPWTSGGVDEQFF
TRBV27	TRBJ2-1	CASSSLAVSYNEQFF
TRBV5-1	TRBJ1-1	CASSPGPNSMNTEAFF
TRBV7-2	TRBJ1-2	CASSFSREGYTF
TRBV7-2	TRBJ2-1	CASSRGVTNEQFF
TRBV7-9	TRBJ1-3	CASSLGQGSGNTIYF
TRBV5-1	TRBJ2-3	CASSLRVGTRDTQYF
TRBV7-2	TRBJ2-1	CASSLQGIDEQFF
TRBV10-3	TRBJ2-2	CAISASPQAGGLNTGELFF
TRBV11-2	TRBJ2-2	CASERGRTGELFF
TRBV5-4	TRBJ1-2	CASSPGTRGHYGYTF
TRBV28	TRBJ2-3	CASSFLARDTQYF
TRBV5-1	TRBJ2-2	CASSLWELAGVATGELFF
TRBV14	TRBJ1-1	CASSQEWGTVNTEAFF
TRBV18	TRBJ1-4	CASSPRETNEKLFF
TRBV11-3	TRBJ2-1	CASSLGPRRGYNEQFF
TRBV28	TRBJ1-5	CASSLAPGGNQPQHF
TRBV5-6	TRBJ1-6	CASRNDRENSPLHF
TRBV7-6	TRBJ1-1	CASSSQTMNTEAFF
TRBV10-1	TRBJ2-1	CASSERSTGSGAGEQFF
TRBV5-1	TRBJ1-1	CASSYDRVTEAFF
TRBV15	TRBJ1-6	CATRKGEGEFSPLHF
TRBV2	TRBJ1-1	CASSVPVDETNTEAFF
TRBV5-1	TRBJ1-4	CASRNKATNEKLFF
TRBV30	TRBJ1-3	CAWSAKGLNAGNTIYF